The clone carrying this TCR beta chain was seen at least ten times. Its specificity is not known. The V gene's germline CDR1 is SGHRS and CDR2 YFSETQ. Trimming pared 5 bases from V and 4 bases from J, leaving 15 bases between. The CDR3 consists of 14 residues. TCRdb re-called the 5' RACE reads through MiXCR, storing one row per CDR3 protein. The sample has a few hundred thousand distinct CDR3 sequences, approximately 3.9% seen once. This sample was included in a study of T cells after yellow fever vaccination. Study conclusions and caveats: Contamination of FACS-sorted repertoires by abundant clonotypes from the bulk population could occur.

The V gene is TRBV5-1, the J gene TRBJ2-5; weak D call: TRBD2 (6 bases). The sample here was PBMCs, taken 5 days after the yellow fever booster vaccination. This receptor was obtained from a man between 18 and 29 years old who received the YFV17D yellow fever vaccine. The CDR3 reads CASREGAAGETQYF. For the CDR3, the DNA is TGCGCCAGCAGGGAGGGAGCCGCCGGAGAGACCCAGTACTTC.